Below, 8 T cell receptor beta chains from the same sample are listed, as sequenced in a study of regulatory T cells in long-lasting Graves disease. Specified time point: newly diagnosed GD, antithyroid drugs for less than 3 months. PBMC RNA served as the TCR library source. Through Arm-PCR of CDR3 regions and iRepertoire HTBI primers, TCR beta libraries were built. A single record per CDR3 protein comes from TCRdb applying MiXCR to the multiplex PCR reads. Of around 450,000 distinct CDR3 sequences listed, under 20% are singletons. This same sample was also taken into another study, of T cells in Graves' hyperthyroidism and ophthalmopathy.

Sequences were derived from peripheral blood mononuclear cells (PBMCs), sampled at new diagnosis, from a patient treated with antithyroid drugs. All receptors derive from a man aged 35 to 55 with Graves disease.

This clonotype was seen many times. The rearrangement uses TRBV6-1 and TRBJ2-7; D might be TRBD1 (6 bases). V dropped 5 bases and J dropped 4 bases, with 15 bases sitting between them. The length of the CDR3 is 14 residues. Germline CDR1 reads MNHNS; CDR2 reads SASEGT. The CDR3 DNA reads as TGTGCCAGCAGTCTACAGGGTATCGGGTACGAGCAGTACTTC. It is translated as CASSLQGIGYEQYF.

This clonotype occurred a few times. The chain carries TRBV24-1 and TRBJ2-2, with a weak D call TRBD1 (5 bases). The germline V gene encodes CDR1 KGHDR and CDR2 SFDVKD. The V and J ends lost 5 bases and 0 bases respectively, with 9 bases between them. The CDR3 runs to 15 residues. DNA of the CDR3: TGTGCCACCAGTGTAGGACACTCGAACACCGGGGAGCTGTTTTTT. The encoded protein is CATSVGHSNTGELFF.

This clonotype was detected many times. The chain combines TRBV7-2 with TRBJ2-2; possible D gene TRBD2, 6 bases. This CDR3 contains 17 residues. The V gene's germline CDR1 is SGHTA and CDR2 FQGNSA. V shed 0 bases and J shed 5 bases, with 16 bases lying between them. CDR3 region: CASSLAIAEPGTGELFF. CDR3 nucleotide sequence: TGTGCCAGCAGCTTAGCGATAGCGGAACCGGGGACCGGGGAGCTGTTTTTT.

This clonotype came up many times. The rearrangement links TRBV18 to TRBJ2-1, with a possible D match to TRBD2 (5 bases). V shed 3 bases and J shed 8 bases, with 17 bases lying between them. This CDR3 is built from 15 residues. CDR1 KGHSH and CDR2 LQKENI come from the germline V gene. The CDR3 bases are TGTGCCAGCTCACCGGAGGCTAGCCCTGCGGATGAGCAGTTCTTC. Translating gives CASSPEASPADEQFF.

V gene TRBV2 combines with J gene TRBJ2-1; 10 bases map to TRBD2. In germline, CDR1 is SNHLY, CDR2 FYNNEI. The V and J ends lost 3 bases and 4 bases, in that order; junction bases with no gene match: 6. The CDR3 covers 16 residues. CDR3 sequence: CASSDPGTSVYNEQFF. Written as DNA, the CDR3 is TGTGCCAGCAGTGATCCCGGGACTAGCGTGTACAATGAGCAGTTCTTC.

The V call is TRBV19, the J call TRBJ2-5; TRBD1 might be the D (6 bases). Germline values: CDR1 LNHDA, CDR2 SQIVND (reference sequence). The CDR3 is 15 residues long. Trimming took off 5 bases at V and 4 bases at J, with 17 bases between the two ends. This CDR3 reads CASSPGPGQRETQYF. The CDR3 DNA reads as TGTGCCAGTAGTCCTGGCCCGGGACAAAGAGAGACCCAGTACTTC.

This clonotype was seen repeatedly, ten times or more. This sequence joins TRBV24-1 and TRBJ2-5; 10 bases fit TRBD2. Germline CDR1 is KGHDR and CDR2 is SFDVKD. Trimming took 3 bases from V and 5 from J; bases not matched to a gene: 8. The CDR3 spans 16 residues. The CDR3 DNA reads TGTGCCACCAGTGATAAACGAGCGGGAGGGCCGGAGACCCAGTACTTC. Its protein is CATSDKRAGGPETQYF.

This clonotype was counted many times. The chain is built from TRBV10-3 and TRBJ2-5; TRBD1 or TRBD2 may be the D gene (6 bases each). The length of the CDR3 is 13 residues. CDR1 ENHRY and CDR2 SYGVKD come from the germline V gene. With 7 bases removed from V and 5 bases from J, the gap between germline ends came to 14 bases. The CDR3 DNA is TGTGCCATCAATGGGGGGCTGGAGGAGACCCAGTACTTC. It yields the protein CAINGGLEETQYF.